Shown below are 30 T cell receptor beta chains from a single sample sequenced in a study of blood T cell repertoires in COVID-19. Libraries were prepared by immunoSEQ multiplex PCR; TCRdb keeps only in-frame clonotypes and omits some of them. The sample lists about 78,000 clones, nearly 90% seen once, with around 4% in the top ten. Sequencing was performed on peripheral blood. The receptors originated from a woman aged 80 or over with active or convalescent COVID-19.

As DNA, the CDR3 is TGTGCCAGCAGCTCACGGGGGATCGGGAACACTGAAGCTTTCTTT. Translated: CASSSRGIGNTEAFF. This rearrangement joins TRBV7-8 to TRBJ1-1, with D tentatively TRBD1 (5 bases). Trimming removed 4 bases from V and 1 base from J, with 13 bases in between. This CDR3 is 15 amino acids long. Germline CDR1 SGHVS, CDR2 FQNEAQ.

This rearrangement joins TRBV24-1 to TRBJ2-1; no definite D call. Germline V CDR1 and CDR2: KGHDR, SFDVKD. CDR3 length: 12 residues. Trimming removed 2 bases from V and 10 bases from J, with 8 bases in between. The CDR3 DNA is TGTGCCACCAGTGATTCCCGCGCAGAGCAGTTCTTC. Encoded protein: CATSDSRAEQFF.

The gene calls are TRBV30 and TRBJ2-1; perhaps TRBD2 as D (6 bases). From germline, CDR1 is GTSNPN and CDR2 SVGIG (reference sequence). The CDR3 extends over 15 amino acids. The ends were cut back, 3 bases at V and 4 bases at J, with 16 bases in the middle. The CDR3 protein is CAWSSWAGPYNEQFF. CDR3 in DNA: TGTGCCTGGAGCTCCTGGGCGGGACCTTACAATGAGCAGTTCTTC.

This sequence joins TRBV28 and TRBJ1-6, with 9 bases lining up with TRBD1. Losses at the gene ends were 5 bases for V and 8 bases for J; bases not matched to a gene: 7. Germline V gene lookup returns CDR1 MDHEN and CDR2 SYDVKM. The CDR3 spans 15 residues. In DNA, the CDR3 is TGTGCCAGCAGTACAGGGGGCACTTGGGATTCACCCCTCCACTTT. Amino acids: CASSTGGTWDSPLHF. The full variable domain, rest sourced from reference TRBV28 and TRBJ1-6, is DVKVTQSSRYLVKRTGEKVFLECVQDMDHENMFWYRQDPGLGLRLIYFSYDVKMKEKGDIPEGYSVSREKKERFSLILESASTNQTSMYLCASSTGGTWDSPLHFGNGTRLTVT.

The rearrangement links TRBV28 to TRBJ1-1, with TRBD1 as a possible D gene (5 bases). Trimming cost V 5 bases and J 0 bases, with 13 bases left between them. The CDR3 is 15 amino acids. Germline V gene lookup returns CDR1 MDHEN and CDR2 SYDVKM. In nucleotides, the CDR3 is TGTGCCAGCAGTGCTCCGGACACTCTGAACACTGAAGCTTTCTTT. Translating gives CASSAPDTLNTEAFF.

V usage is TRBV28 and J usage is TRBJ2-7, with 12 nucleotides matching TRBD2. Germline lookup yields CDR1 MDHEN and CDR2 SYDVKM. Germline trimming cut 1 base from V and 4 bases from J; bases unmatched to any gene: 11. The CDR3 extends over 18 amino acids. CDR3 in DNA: TGTGCCAGCAGTTTATATCGACTAGCGGGAGACATTATTTACGAGCAGTACTTC. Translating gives CASSLYRLAGDIIYEQYF.

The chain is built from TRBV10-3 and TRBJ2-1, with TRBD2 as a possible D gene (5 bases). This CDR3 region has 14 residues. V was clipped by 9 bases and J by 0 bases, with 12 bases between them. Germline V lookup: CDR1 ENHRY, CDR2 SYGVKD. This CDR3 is CAIRTPSSYNEQFF. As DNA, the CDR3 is TGTGCCATTCGGACTCCATCCTCCTACAATGAGCAGTTCTTC.

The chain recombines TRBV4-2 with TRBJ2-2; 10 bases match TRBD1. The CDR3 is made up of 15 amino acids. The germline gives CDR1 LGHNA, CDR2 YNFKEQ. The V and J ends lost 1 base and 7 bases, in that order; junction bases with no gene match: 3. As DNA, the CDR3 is TGTGCCAGCAGCCAAGTGGGACAGGGGAACGGGGAGCTGTTTTTT. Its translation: CASSQVGQGNGELFF.

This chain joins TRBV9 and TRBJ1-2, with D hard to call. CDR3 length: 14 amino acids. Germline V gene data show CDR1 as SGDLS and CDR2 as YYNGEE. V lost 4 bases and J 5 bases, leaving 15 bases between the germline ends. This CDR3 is CASSPQAEAYGYTF. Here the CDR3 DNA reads TGTGCCAGCAGCCCCCAAGCGGAAGCTTATGGCTACACCTTC.

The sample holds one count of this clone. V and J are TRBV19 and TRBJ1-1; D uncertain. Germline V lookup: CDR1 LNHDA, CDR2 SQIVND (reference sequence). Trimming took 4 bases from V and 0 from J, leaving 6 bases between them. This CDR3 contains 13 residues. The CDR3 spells CASSTQMNTEAFF. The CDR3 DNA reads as TGTGCCAGTAGTACCCAGATGAACACTGAAGCTTTCTTT.

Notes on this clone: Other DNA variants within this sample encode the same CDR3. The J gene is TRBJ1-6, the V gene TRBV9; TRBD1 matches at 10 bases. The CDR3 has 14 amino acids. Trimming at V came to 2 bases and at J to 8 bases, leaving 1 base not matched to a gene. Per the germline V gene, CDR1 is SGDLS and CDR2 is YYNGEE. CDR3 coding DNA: TGTGCCAGCAGCGTTGGACAGGGGGATTCACCCCTCCACTTT. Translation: CASSVGQGDSPLHF.

CDR3 sequence (DNA): TGTGCCAGCAGCGTCCGGGACAGGGGGACCGGGGAGCTGTTTTTT. Translated, it gives CASSVRDRGTGELFF. This rearrangement joins TRBV9 to TRBJ2-2, with 11 bases matching TRBD1. Germline V gene sequence: CDR1 SGDLS, CDR2 YYNGEE. V was pared by 2 bases and J by 5 bases, with 2 bases of the junction left unmatched. CDR3 length equals 15 residues.

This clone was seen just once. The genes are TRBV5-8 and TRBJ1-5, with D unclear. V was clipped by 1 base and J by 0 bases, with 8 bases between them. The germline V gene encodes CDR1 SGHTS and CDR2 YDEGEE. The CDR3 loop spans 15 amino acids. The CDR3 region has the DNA TGTGCCAGCAGCTTGCTTCAGAATAGCAATCAGCCCCAGCATTTT. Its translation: CASSLLQNSNQPQHF.

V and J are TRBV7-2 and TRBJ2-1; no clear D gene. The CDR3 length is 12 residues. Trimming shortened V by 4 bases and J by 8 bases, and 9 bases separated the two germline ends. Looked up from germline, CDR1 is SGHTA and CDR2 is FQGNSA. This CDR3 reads CASSYSEYEQFF. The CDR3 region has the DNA TGTGCCAGCAGCTATAGTGAGTATGAGCAGTTCTTC.

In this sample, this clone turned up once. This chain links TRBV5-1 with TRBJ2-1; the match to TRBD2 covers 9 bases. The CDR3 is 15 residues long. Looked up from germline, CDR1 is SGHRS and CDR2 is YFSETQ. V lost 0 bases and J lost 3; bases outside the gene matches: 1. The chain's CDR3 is CASSLASGIYNEQFF. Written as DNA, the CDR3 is TGCGCCAGCAGCTTGGCTAGCGGGATCTACAATGAGCAGTTCTTC.

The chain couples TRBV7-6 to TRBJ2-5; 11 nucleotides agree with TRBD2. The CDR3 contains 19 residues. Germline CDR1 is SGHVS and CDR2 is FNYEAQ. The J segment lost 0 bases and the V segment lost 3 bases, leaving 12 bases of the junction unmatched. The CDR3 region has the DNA TGTGCCAGCAGCTTGGCTCGACTAGCGGGAATGACGTACCAAGAGACCCAGTACTTC. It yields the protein CASSLARLAGMTYQETQYF.

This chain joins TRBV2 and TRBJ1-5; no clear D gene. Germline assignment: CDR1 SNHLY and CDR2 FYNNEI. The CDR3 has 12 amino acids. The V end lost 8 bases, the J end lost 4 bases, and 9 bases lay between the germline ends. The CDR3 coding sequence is TGTGCCAGCCAAGAGGCTAATCAGCCCCAGCATTTT. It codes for CASQEANQPQHF.

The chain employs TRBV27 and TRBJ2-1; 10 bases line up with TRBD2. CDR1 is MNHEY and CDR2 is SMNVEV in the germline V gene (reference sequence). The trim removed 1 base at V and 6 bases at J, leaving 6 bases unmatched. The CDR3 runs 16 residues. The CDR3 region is CASSLLSSGRINEQFF. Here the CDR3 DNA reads TGTGCCAGCAGTTTATTGTCTAGCGGGAGAATCAATGAGCAGTTCTTC.

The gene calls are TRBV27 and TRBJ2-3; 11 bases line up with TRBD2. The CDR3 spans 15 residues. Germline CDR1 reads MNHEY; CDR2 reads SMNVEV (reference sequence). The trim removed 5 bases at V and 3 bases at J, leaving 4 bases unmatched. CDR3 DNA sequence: TGTGCCAGCAGTCTGACTAGCGGGATGACAGATACGCAGTATTTT. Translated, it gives CASSLTSGMTDTQYF.

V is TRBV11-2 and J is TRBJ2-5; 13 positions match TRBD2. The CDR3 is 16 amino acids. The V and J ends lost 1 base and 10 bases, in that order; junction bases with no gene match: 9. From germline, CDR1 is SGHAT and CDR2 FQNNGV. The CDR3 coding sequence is TGTGCCAGCAGCTTAGGGACTAGCGGGAGAAGGGTAGACCAGTACTTC. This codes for CASSLGTSGRRVDQYF.

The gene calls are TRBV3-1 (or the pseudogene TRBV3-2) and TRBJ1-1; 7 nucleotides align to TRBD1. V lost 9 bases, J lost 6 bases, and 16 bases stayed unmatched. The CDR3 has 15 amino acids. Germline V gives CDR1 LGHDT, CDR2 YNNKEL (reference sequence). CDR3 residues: CASNYMAGGRSEAFF. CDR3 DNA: TGTGCCAGTAATTATATGGCAGGGGGTCGCTCTGAAGCTTTCTTT.

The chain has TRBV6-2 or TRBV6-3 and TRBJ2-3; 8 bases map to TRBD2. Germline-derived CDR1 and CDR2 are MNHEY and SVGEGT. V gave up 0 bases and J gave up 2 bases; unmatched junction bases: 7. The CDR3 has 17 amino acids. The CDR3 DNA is TGTGCCAGCAGTTACTCACTGACTAGCGAGAACACAGATACGCAGTATTTT. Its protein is CASSYSLTSENTDTQYF.

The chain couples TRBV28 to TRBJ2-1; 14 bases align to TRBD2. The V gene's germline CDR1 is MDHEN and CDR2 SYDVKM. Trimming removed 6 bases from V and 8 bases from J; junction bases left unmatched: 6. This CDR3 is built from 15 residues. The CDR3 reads CASSGGLAGVYEQFF. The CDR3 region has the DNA TGTGCCAGCAGCGGGGGACTAGCGGGAGTCTATGAGCAGTTCTTC.

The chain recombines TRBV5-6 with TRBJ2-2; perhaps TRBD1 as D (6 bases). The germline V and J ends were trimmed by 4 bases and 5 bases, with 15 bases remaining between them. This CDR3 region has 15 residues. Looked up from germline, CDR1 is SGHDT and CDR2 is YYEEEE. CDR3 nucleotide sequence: TGTGCCAGCAGCCCCATTAAACAGGGAACCGGGGAGCTGTTTTTT. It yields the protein CASSPIKQGTGELFF.

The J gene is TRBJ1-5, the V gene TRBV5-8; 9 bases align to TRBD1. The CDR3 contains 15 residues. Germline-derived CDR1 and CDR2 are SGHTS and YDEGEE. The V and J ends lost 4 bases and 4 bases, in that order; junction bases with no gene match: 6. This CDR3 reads CASSPGGTGNQPQHF. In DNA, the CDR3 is TGTGCCAGCAGCCCCGGGGGGACAGGGAATCAGCCCCAGCATTTT.

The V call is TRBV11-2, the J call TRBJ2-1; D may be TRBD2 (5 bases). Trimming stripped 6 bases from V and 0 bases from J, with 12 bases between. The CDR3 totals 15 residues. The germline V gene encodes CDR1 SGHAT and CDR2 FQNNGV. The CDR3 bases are TGTGCCAGCAGTTTTAAAGCGGACTCCTACAATGAGCAGTTCTTC. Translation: CASSFKADSYNEQFF.

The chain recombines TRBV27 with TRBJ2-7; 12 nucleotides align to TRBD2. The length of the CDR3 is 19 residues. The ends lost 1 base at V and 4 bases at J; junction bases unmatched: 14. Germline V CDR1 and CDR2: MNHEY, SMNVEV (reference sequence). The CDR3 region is CASSLYPPSTSGSRYEQYF. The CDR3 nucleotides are TGTGCCAGCAGTTTATATCCCCCCTCGACTAGCGGGAGTCGGTACGAGCAGTACTTC.

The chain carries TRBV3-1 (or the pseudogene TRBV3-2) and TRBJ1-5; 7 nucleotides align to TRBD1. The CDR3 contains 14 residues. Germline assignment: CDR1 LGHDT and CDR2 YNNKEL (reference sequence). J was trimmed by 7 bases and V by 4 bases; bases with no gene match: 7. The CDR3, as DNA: TGTGCCAGCAGCCCGGACAGGACGAGGCAGCCCCAGCATTTT. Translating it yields CASSPDRTRQPQHF.

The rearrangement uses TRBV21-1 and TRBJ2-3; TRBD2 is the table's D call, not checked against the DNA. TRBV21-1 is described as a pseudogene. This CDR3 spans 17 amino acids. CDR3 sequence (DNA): TGTGCCAGCAGCAAAGGTTGGGCGGCGGGAGGGATAGATACGCAGTATTTT. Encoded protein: CASSKGWAAGGIDTQYF.

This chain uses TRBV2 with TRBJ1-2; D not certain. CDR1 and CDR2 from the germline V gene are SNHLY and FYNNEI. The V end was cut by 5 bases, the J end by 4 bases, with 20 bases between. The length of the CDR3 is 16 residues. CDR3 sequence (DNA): TGTGCCAGCAGTTCCTATTCTGGATCGGCGGGCTATGGCTACACCTTC. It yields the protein CASSSYSGSAGYGYTF.